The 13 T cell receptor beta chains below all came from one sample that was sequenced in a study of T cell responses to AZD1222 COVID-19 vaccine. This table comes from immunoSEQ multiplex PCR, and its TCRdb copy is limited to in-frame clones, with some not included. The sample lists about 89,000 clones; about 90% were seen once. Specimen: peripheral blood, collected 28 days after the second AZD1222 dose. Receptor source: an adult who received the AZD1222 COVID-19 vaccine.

In nucleotides, the CDR3 is TGTGCCCTGGGGGCTAACTATGGCTACACCTTC. It encodes CALGANYGYTF. V usage is TRBV6-5 and J usage is TRBJ1-2; possibly TRBD1 for D (5 bases). Trimming pared 11 bases from V and 0 bases from J, leaving 7 bases between. CDR1 MNHEY and CDR2 SVGAGI come from the germline V gene. The CDR3 has 11 amino acids.

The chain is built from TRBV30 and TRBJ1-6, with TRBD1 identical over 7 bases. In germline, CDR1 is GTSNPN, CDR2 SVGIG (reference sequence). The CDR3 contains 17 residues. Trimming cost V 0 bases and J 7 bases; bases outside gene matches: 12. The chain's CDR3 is CAWSVSRTGALNSPLHF. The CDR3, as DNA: TGTGCCTGGAGTGTATCCCGGACAGGCGCCCTCAATTCACCCCTCCACTTT.

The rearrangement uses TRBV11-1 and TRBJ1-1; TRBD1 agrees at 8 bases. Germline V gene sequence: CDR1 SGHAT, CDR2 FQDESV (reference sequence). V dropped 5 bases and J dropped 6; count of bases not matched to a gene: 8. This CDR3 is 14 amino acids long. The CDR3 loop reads CASSPGGRIPEAFF. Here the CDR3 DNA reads TGTGCCAGCAGCCCAGGGGGCCGTATCCCTGAAGCTTTCTTT.

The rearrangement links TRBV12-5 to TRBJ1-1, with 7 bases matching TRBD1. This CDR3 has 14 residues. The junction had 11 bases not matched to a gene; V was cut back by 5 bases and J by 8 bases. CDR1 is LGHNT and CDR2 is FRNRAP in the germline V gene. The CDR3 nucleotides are TGTGCTAGTGGTCCGAGGGACAGCTCTAAAGAAGCTTTCTTT. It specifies CASGPRDSSKEAFF.

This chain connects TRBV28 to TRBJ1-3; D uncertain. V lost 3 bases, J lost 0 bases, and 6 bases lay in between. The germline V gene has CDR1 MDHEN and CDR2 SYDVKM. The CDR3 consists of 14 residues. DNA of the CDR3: TGTGCCAGCAGTTTCGTCTCCTCTGGAAACACCATATATTTT. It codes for CASSFVSSGNTIYF.

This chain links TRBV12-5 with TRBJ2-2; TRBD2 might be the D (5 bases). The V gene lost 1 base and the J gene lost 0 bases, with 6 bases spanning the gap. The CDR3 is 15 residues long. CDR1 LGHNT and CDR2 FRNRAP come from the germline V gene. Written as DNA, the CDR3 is TGTGCTAGTGGTTTGGGGACTCCGAACACCGGGGAGCTGTTTTTT. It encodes CASGLGTPNTGELFF.

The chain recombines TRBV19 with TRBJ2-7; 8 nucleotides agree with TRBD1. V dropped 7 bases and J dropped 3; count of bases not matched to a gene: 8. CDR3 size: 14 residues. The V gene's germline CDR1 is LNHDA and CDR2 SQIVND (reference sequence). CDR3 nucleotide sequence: TGTGCCAGTACCGCCGGGACAGGACACTACGAGCAGTACTTC. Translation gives CASTAGTGHYEQYF.

The CDR3 protein is CASTLEVQGYTF. CDR3 coding DNA: TGTGCCAGCACCCTCGAGGTGCAAGGCTACACCTTC. The chain joins TRBV13 to TRBJ1-2; D unclear. CDR1 and CDR2 (germline): PRHDT, FYEKMQ (reference sequence). The CDR3 covers 12 residues. With 7 bases removed from V and 8 bases from J, the gap between germline ends came to 14 bases. The whole variable domain, filled in from reference TRBV13 and TRBJ1-2, reads AAGVIQSPRHLIKEKRETATLKCYPIPRHDTVYWYQQGPGQDPQFLISFYEKMQSDKGSIPDRFSAQQFSDYHSELNMSSLELGDSALYFCASTLEVQGYTFGSGTRLTVV.

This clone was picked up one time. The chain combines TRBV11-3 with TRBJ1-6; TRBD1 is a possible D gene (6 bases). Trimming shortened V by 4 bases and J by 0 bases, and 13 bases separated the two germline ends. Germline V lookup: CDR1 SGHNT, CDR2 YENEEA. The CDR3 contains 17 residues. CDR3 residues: CASSSQGILSYNSPLHF. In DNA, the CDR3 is TGTGCCAGCAGCTCTCAGGGGATTCTCTCCTATAATTCACCCCTCCACTTT.

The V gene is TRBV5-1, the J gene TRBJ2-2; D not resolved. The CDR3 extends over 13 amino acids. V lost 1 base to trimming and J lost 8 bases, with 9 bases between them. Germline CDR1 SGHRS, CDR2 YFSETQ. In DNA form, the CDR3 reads TGCGCCAGCAGCTTGAATCTGGGTGGGGAGCTGTTTTTT. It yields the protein CASSLNLGGELFF.

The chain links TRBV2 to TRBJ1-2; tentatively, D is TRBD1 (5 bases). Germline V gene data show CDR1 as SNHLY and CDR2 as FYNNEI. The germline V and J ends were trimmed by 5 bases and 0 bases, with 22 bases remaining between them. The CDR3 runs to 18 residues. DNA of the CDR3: TGTGCCAGCAGTCGAGGAACAATACCGGGACTCTCTAACTATGGCTACACCTTC. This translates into CASSRGTIPGLSNYGYTF.

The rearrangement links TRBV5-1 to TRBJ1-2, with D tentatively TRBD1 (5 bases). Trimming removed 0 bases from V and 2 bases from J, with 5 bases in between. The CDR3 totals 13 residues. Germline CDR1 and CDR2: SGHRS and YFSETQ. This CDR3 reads CASSLGQNYGYTF. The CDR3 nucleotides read TGCGCCAGCAGCTTGGGACAGAACTATGGCTACACCTTC.

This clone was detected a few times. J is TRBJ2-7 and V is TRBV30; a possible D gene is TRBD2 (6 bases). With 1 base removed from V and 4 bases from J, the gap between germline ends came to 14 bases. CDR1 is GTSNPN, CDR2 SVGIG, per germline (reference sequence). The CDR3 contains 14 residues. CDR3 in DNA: TGTGCCTGGAGTGGGGGCCTGGGAGGATACGAGCAGTACTTC. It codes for CAWSGGLGGYEQYF.